The 20 T cell receptor beta chains listed next were all sequenced from one sample in a study of cytomegalovirus exposure and HLA in healthy donors. Amplification used 60 Vbeta primers and 13 Jbeta primers. The table came from immunoSEQ multiplex PCR; TCRdb's copy has only in-frame clones and leaves some out. In the table there are 100,000 to 150,000 clones, roughly four fifths of which are singletons. The specimen was PBMCs. The receptors shown here come from a male donor in good health and CMV-seronegative.

The genes are TRBV7-2 and TRBJ2-1; 10 bases fit TRBD2. In germline, CDR1 is SGHTA, CDR2 FQGNSA. CDR3 length: 17 amino acids. Trimming cost V 5 bases and J 8 bases; bases outside gene matches: 15. CDR3 nucleotides: TGTGCCAGCAGCCCAGATATAGCGGGAGGAAGGCGCGATGAGCAGTTCTTC. Protein: CASSPDIAGGRRDEQFF.

V gene TRBV25-1 combines with J gene TRBJ2-2; possible D gene TRBD2, 5 bases. Trimming cost V 6 bases and J 5 bases, with 10 bases left between them. This CDR3 comprises 13 residues. Per the germline V gene, CDR1 is MGHDK and CDR2 is SYGVNS. The CDR3 region has the DNA TGTGCCAGCAGGGGCGGAGGAACCGGGGAGCTGTTTTTT. It encodes CASRGGGTGELFF.

Turning to this clone: This same CDR3 is encoded by further DNA sequences in the sample. This chain connects TRBV2 to TRBJ2-7; D might be TRBD1 (6 bases). The V gene lost 7 bases and the J gene lost 7 bases, with 26 bases spanning the gap. The CDR3 is 16 residues long. Germline CDR1 is SNHLY and CDR2 is FYNNEI. CDR3: CASTIHQGPSSGEQYF. CDR3 bases: TGTGCCAGCACCATCCATCAGGGGCCCTCCTCGGGAGAGCAGTACTTC.

The genes are TRBV6-5 and TRBJ2-5, with 7 bases matching TRBD1. The germline V gene has CDR1 MNHEY and CDR2 SVGAGI. Trimming cost V 5 bases and J 11 bases; bases outside gene matches: 17. This CDR3 region has 15 residues. CDR3 bases: TGTGCCAGCAGTGCGACAGGGTACCCGATCGGCCGGCAGTACTTC. The encoded protein is CASSATGYPIGRQYF.

CDR3 DNA: TGTGCCAGTAGTCTCAGGGTTGATCAGCCCCAGCATTTT. Residues: CASSLRVDQPQHF. The V gene is TRBV19, the J gene TRBJ1-5, with a tentative D call TRBD1 (5 bases). The CDR3 sequence is 13 residues long. In germline, CDR1 is LNHDA, CDR2 SQIVND (reference sequence). Between the trimmed V and J ends, which lost 5 bases and 5 bases, there was a span of 10 bases.

The chain recombines TRBV7-6 with TRBJ2-1; D unresolved. The CDR3 has 16 amino acids. Germline values: CDR1 SGHVS, CDR2 FNYEAQ. The V end lost 10 bases, the J end lost 0 bases, and 19 bases lay between the germline ends. In nucleotides, the CDR3 is TGTGCCAACGCCGTACGACTGGCCAGCTCCTACAATGAGCAGTTCTTC. This codes for CANAVRLASSYNEQFF.

This clone occurred a few times. V and J are TRBV9 and TRBJ2-2, with TRBD1 identical over 9 bases. This CDR3 region has 15 residues. V lost 3 bases to trimming and J lost 4 bases; unmatched junction nucleotides: 4. Germline V gene data show CDR1 as SGDLS and CDR2 as YYNGEE. CDR3 sequence: CASSGHRGLTGELFF. The CDR3 nucleotides are TGTGCCAGCAGCGGCCACAGGGGGCTCACCGGGGAGCTGTTTTTT.

J is TRBJ2-7 and V is TRBV6-1; TRBD1 aligns across 7 bases. The trim removed 4 bases at V and 0 bases at J, leaving 6 bases unmatched. This CDR3 is built from 15 residues. Germline values: CDR1 MNHNS, CDR2 SASEGT. The CDR3 here is CASSGRDRASYEQYF. The CDR3 bases are TGTGCCAGCAGTGGGCGTGACAGGGCCTCCTACGAGCAGTACTTC.

The chain is built from TRBV15 and TRBJ2-7; D is ambiguous. This CDR3 region has 14 residues. The V end was cut by 1 base, the J end by 2 bases, with 9 bases between. CDR1 LNHNV and CDR2 YYDKDF come from the germline V gene (reference sequence). CDR3 region: CATSRAGAAYEQYF. The CDR3 region has the DNA TGTGCCACCAGCAGAGCCGGTGCGGCCTACGAGCAGTACTTC.

In its sample, this clone was seen a few times. The chain joins TRBV19 to TRBJ2-5; D is perhaps TRBD2 (5 bases). The CDR3 is 13 residues long. CDR1 LNHDA and CDR2 SQIVND come from the germline V gene (reference sequence). V shed 3 bases and J shed 0 bases, with 5 bases lying between them. Here the CDR3 DNA reads TGTGCCAGTAGTATGAGGGACCAAGAGACCCAGTACTTC. Protein product: CASSMRDQETQYF.

The CDR3 protein is CASSARLGTGLGDEQFF. The CDR3 DNA follows: TGTGCCAGCAGCGCCCGTCTCGGGACAGGGCTGGGTGATGAGCAGTTCTTC. This chain joins TRBV9 and TRBJ2-1; 9 bases are a match to TRBD1. This CDR3 has 17 amino acids. Germline V gives CDR1 SGDLS, CDR2 YYNGEE. With V trimmed by 3 bases and J by 8 bases, 15 bases remained unmatched.

The V and J genes are TRBV7-2 and TRBJ2-2; maybe TRBD2 (6 bases). Germline-derived CDR1 and CDR2 are SGHTA and FQGNSA. The V end lost 6 bases, the J end lost 4 bases, and 12 bases lay between the germline ends. The length of the CDR3 is 14 residues. CDR3 nucleotides: TGTGCCAGCAGGGATTGGAGGGGCACCGGGGAGCTGTTTTTT. Residues: CASRDWRGTGELFF.

CDR3 loop: CASTSGGRRLGEQFF. The CDR3 nucleotides read TGTGCCAGTACCTCCGGCGGCCGGAGGTTGGGTGAGCAGTTCTTC. The chain couples TRBV19 to TRBJ2-1; possible D gene TRBD2, 5 bases. Per germline, CDR1 LNHDA and CDR2 SQIVND (reference sequence). V lost 7 bases and J 9 bases, leaving 22 bases between the germline ends. The CDR3 has 15 residues. Based on the CDR3 plus reference TRBV19 and TRBJ2-1, the full variable domain is DGGITQSPKYLFRKEGQNVTLSCEQNLNHDAMYWYRQDPGQGLRLIYYSQIVNDFQKGDIAEGYSVSREKKESFPLTVTSAQKNPTAFYLCASTSGGRRLGEQFFGPGTRLTVL.

This sequence joins TRBV5-1 and TRBJ2-1; 8 nucleotides match TRBD2. Germline assignment: CDR1 SGHRS and CDR2 YFSETQ. The CDR3 length is 16 residues. Germline trimming cut 4 bases from V and 7 bases from J; bases unmatched to any gene: 13. The CDR3 nucleotides are TGCGCCAGCAGCATCGATCGGGGGGGAGCTTGGAATGAGCAGTTCTTC. Protein product: CASSIDRGGAWNEQFF.

As for this clone: Other DNA sequences from this sample encode an identical CDR3 as well. This chain connects TRBV28 to TRBJ1-5, with TRBD1 identical over 10 bases. CDR3 length: 19 residues. The trim removed 7 bases at V and 9 bases at J, leaving 24 bases unmatched. The V gene's germline CDR1 is MDHEN and CDR2 SYDVKM. The CDR3 protein is CASTIFGLRGQGVGWPQHF. In nucleotides, the CDR3 is TGTGCCAGCACCATTTTTGGGCTGAGAGGACAGGGGGTTGGGTGGCCCCAGCATTTT.

The chain links TRBV7-9 to TRBJ2-1; a possible D gene is TRBD1 (7 bases). The length of the CDR3 is 14 residues. V was shortened by 4 bases and J by 6 bases, with 13 bases between the two germline ends. Looked up from germline, CDR1 is SEHNR and CDR2 is FQNEAQ (reference sequence). The CDR3 loop reads CASSYARGVNEQFF. DNA for the CDR3: TGTGCCAGCAGCTACGCCAGGGGGGTCAATGAGCAGTTCTTC.

The chain carries TRBV28 and TRBJ1-2; 8 bases fit TRBD1. The CDR3 extends over 15 amino acids. Per the germline V gene, CDR1 is MDHEN and CDR2 is SYDVKM. After removal of 6 bases from V and 8 bases from J, the junction contained 14 bases not matched to a gene. This chain's CDR3 is CASSIGQGISEGYTF. The CDR3, as DNA: TGTGCCAGCAGCATAGGACAGGGAATTTCAGAGGGCTACACCTTC.

The rearrangement uses TRBV7-9 and TRBJ1-2, with TRBD1 matching over 9 bases. With V trimmed by 1 base and J by 3 bases, 3 bases remained unmatched. Germline V gene sequence: CDR1 SEHNR, CDR2 FQNEAQ (reference sequence). The CDR3 extends over 15 amino acids. The CDR3 sequence is CASSLERDRDYGYTF. CDR3 nucleotide sequence: TGTGCCAGCAGCTTAGAGAGGGACAGGGACTATGGCTACACCTTC.

The gene calls are TRBV18 and TRBJ2-7, with TRBD1 matching 7 bases. Looked up from germline, CDR1 is KGHSH and CDR2 is LQKENI. With V trimmed by 3 bases and J by 7 bases, 15 bases remained unmatched. The CDR3 length is 16 residues. The CDR3 DNA follows: TGTGCCAGCTCACCGCCCAGGACAGGTCCCCTGGGGGAGCAGTACTTC. Its protein is CASSPPRTGPLGEQYF.

This clone was found a few times. The chain joins TRBV7-2 to TRBJ1-6; no clear D gene. CDR1 is SGHTA and CDR2 is FQGNSA in the germline V gene. The V end lost 1 base, the J end lost 7 bases, and 11 bases lay between the germline ends. The CDR3 is 15 amino acids. The CDR3 reads CASSLGGAANSPLHF. CDR3 bases: TGTGCCAGCAGCTTAGGCGGCGCAGCGAATTCACCCCTCCACTTT.